This is a list of T cell receptor beta chains from one sample in a study of CD8+CD57+ T cells in acquired aplastic anemia. TCRdb itself ran the reads through MiXCR, one entry per CDR3 protein. The profile shows 190,000 or so distinct CDR3 sequences, over 60% of them singletons. What was sequenced was sorted CD4+, CD8+, or CD8+CD57+ T cells (not recorded which) from PBMCs. All receptors derive from a human donor in good health. CDR3s include the opening cysteine and the closing phenylalanine or tryptophan.

V	CDR3
TRBV20-1	CSFWDKVWEQYF
TRBV6-5	CASSGQGEQYF
TRBV6-4	CASSEIGGMGADTQYF
TRBV4-2	CASSLRLAGSYEQYF
TRBV5-6	CASSSGGWDTEAFF
TRBV29-1	CSAAGTGPYEQYF
TRBV20-1	CSAPNSGRISYEQYF
TRBV20-1	CSAHDGYSGNTIYF
TRBV24-1	CATSGNSGGWRSYEQYF
TRBV20-1	CSANNRESPNNEQFF
TRBV3-1	CASSPMAGGLGGTQYF
TRBV20-1	CSAPHYPHGTGYTF
TRBV5-1	CASSWDRGSNSPLHF
TRBV2	CARGRSGSGTGELFF
TRBV24-1	CATSPNPGQGTYEQYF
TRBV20-1	CSAREQGAYEQYF
TRBV7-2	CASSSSGTTNYGYTF
TRBV6-6	CASSDGRANYGYTF
TRBV6-5	CATATVGEQYF
TRBV7-2	CATSQGLQETQYF
TRBV20-1	CSARGGGLGGYTF
TRBV7-9	CASSQTAGQGANEKLFF
TRBV5-4	CASSLGGDPQGAFF
TRBV7-9	CASSLERDTGYPYEQYF
TRBV20-1	CSGWQGSGELFF
TRBV10-3	CAISDSSSGNTIYF
TRBV2	CASWDHRTHEQFF
TRBV12-3/TRBV12-4	CASTPGQHNTGGLFF
TRBV5-5	CASSFESRGYGYTF
TRBV25-1	CASSENSEAFF
TRBV7-7	CASSFPGGAGELFF
TRBV9	CASSDQGYNEQFF
TRBV7-9	CASRRLAGSSYNEQFF
TRBV7-8	CASSLVLTSGIDEQFF
TRBV5-1	CASSFGQGADTQYF
TRBV6-1	CASTSHSLAGPMKYEQYF
TRBV7-9	CASTPSGGRNTEAFF
TRBV5-5	CASSIGGVYGYTF
TRBV7-9	CASSFGAGAIYEQYF
TRBV11-2	CASSFLSGQGKGYEQYF
TRBV24-1	CATLDSSNTGELFF
TRBV10-2	CASSRYRGAEKETQYF
TRBV9	CASSPTGQGWEQYF
TRBV20-1	CSALTGSYGYTF
TRBV20-1	CSARGSTNGELFF
TRBV7-9	CASSLDREAEPQHF
TRBV11-3	CASSSVVGRANEQFF
TRBV7-8	CASGSQTSGGSYEQYF
TRBV9	CASSPPTGQETHYGYTF
TRBV5-6	CASSLTYFRGGGDTQYF
TRBV20-1	CSARLGDSNQPQHF